This T cell receptor (beta chain) came from a study of blood T cell repertoires in COVID-19. Turning to the study itself: Donors in the United States, Italy and Spain gave samples during acute or convalescent COVID-19.

Original handling: Counts of nucleated cells, estimated from reference gene primer amplification, were obtained. The method was immunoSEQ multiplex PCR; TCRdb's version includes in-frame clones alone and lacks a portion of them. Clone size and the V and J calls come from that table; the DNA yielded D and trimming. The table includes approximately 94,000 clones, 88% detected once. The CDR3 has 13 amino acids. The V end was cut by 5 bases, the J end by 3 bases, with 11 bases between. CDR1 is SGHAT and CDR2 is FQNNGV in the germline V gene. Sequences were obtained from peripheral blood. This TCR derives from a human donor in a cohort sampled during active COVID-19. The chain has TRBV11-2 and TRBJ2-7; no firm D call. The CDR3 here is CASSLGRIYEQYF. The CDR3 DNA sequence: TGTGCCAGCAGCCTCGGCAGGATCTACGAGCAGTACTTC.